What follows are 15 T cell receptor beta chains derived from one specimen sequenced in a study of blood T cell repertoires in COVID-19. Sequencing was performed with immunoSEQ multiplex PCR; in TCRdb, only in-frame clones are kept and a portion is missing. This sample yields under 250,000 clones, of which roughly 85% are seen a single time; about 3% belongs to the top ten. Sample: peripheral blood. Receptors originate from a man between 18 and 29 years old with active or convalescent COVID-19.

The V call is TRBV7-2, the J call TRBJ1-2; no definite D call. CDR3 length: 14 residues. With 5 bases removed from V and 3 bases from J, the gap between germline ends came to 13 bases. In germline, CDR1 is SGHTA, CDR2 FQGNSA. Here the CDR3 reads CASSRTLVDYGYTF. CDR3 sequence (DNA): TGTGCCAGCAGCCGCACTTTGGTAGACTATGGCTACACCTTC.

The rearrangement joins TRBV11-2 to TRBJ2-1; TRBD2 matches at 8 bases. The CDR3 runs 15 residues. CDR1 and CDR2 from the germline V gene are SGHAT and FQNNGV. The ends lost 4 bases at V and 5 bases at J; junction bases unmatched: 7. The CDR3 loop is CASSSIRGGDNEQFF. The DNA for the CDR3 is TGTGCCAGCAGCTCTATACGGGGGGGCGACAATGAGCAGTTCTTC.

J is TRBJ1-3 and V is TRBV9; 7 bases align to TRBD1. CDR3 length: 18 residues. Germline V gene data show CDR1 as SGDLS and CDR2 as YYNGEE. V lost 3 bases to trimming and J lost 0 bases; unmatched junction nucleotides: 12. The CDR3 DNA follows: TGTGCCAGCAGCGCTACAGGGGCTCCCTATTTCTCTGGAAACACCATATATTTT. Protein: CASSATGAPYFSGNTIYF.

V is TRBV28 and J is TRBJ2-1; 9 nucleotides align to TRBD1. There are 14 residues in the CDR3. Losses at the gene ends were 3 bases for V and 7 bases for J; bases not matched to a gene: 4. In germline, CDR1 is MDHEN, CDR2 SYDVKM. CDR3 nucleotide sequence: TGTGCCAGCAGTTTCGGACAGGGGAGGAATGAGCAGTTCTTC. Translating it yields CASSFGQGRNEQFF.

V gene TRBV9 combines with J gene TRBJ2-5, with a tentative D call TRBD2 (6 bases). CDR1 is SGDLS, CDR2 YYNGEE, per germline. The V end lost 7 bases, the J end lost 5 bases, and 21 bases lay between the germline ends. The CDR3 is 15 residues long. This chain's CDR3 is CASSPTSLMTETQYF. For the CDR3, the DNA is TGTGCCAGCTCCCCGACTAGTTTGATGACGGAGACCCAGTACTTC.

The chain carries TRBV7-9 and TRBJ1-6; D is unclear. From germline, CDR1 is SEHNR and CDR2 FQNEAQ (reference sequence). V shed 3 bases and J shed 9 bases, with 12 bases lying between them. The CDR3 is 14 amino acids. In DNA form, the CDR3 reads TGTGCCAGCAGCTTCGACGCGTCGGGTTCACCCCTCCACTTT. Amino acid sequence: CASSFDASGSPLHF.

The rearrangement links TRBV7-2 to TRBJ2-1; no reliable D call. Germline CDR1 reads SGHTA; CDR2 reads FQGNSA. The CDR3 consists of 14 residues. Deletions cut 1 base from V and 9 bases from J, with 13 bases between. The CDR3 protein is CASSLGSVLAEQFF. CDR3 DNA: TGTGCCAGCAGCTTAGGGTCAGTATTGGCTGAGCAGTTCTTC.

The sample holds one count of this clone. The V call is TRBV6-5, the J call TRBJ2-1; D is possibly TRBD2 (5 bases). CDR3 length: 15 residues. Germline values: CDR1 MNHEY, CDR2 SVGAGI. V shed 2 bases and J shed 1 base, with 9 bases lying between them. CDR3 nucleotides: TGTGCCAGCAGTTACGAAGCGGATTCCTACAATGAGCAGTTCTTC. It encodes CASSYEADSYNEQFF.

The V call is TRBV4-3, the J call TRBJ2-7; D is undetermined. The CDR3 contains 15 residues. Trimming stripped 0 bases from V and 1 base from J, with 10 bases between. The V gene's germline CDR1 is LGHNA and CDR2 YSLEER. CDR3 region: CASSQEVAVSYEQYF. CDR3 sequence (DNA): TGCGCCAGCAGCCAAGAGGTGGCGGTGTCCTACGAGCAGTACTTC.

V and J are TRBV12-5 and TRBJ1-1; D might be TRBD1 (6 bases). Germline loops: CDR1 LGHNT, CDR2 FRNRAP. V was cut by 2 bases and J by 1 base, with 11 bases left in between. CDR3 length equals 15 residues. In DNA form, the CDR3 reads TGTGCTAGTGGTTTGTTAAGGGGACAGAACACTGAAGCTTTCTTT. Its protein product is CASGLLRGQNTEAFF.

This chain links TRBV30 with TRBJ1-1, with D perhaps TRBD1 (5 bases). Germline V gives CDR1 GTSNPN, CDR2 SVGIG (reference sequence). Trimming took 5 bases from V and 1 from J, leaving 11 bases between them. The CDR3 is 13 residues long. The DNA of the CDR3 is TGTGCCTGGGGAATTACAGGGAACACTGAAGCTTTCTTT. Encoded protein: CAWGITGNTEAFF.

The CDR3 reads CSVFPGQGVYTEAFF. The CDR3 nucleotides are TGCAGCGTATTCCCGGGACAGGGAGTTTACACTGAAGCTTTCTTT. The rearrangement uses TRBV29-1 and TRBJ1-1; 9 bases fit TRBD1. The CDR3 is 15 amino acids. After removal of 6 bases from V and 3 bases from J, the junction contained 11 bases not matched to a gene. Germline V gene lookup returns CDR1 SQVTM and CDR2 ANQGSEA.

This chain connects TRBV9 to TRBJ2-3, with 10 bases matching TRBD2. The germline CDR1 and CDR2 sequences are SGDLS and YYNGEE. CDR3 length: 15 residues. V was clipped by 4 bases and J by 1 base; unmatched bases: 3. DNA for the CDR3: TGTGCCAGCAGCCCAACTAGCGGGGGCACAGATACGCAGTATTTT. Translation: CASSPTSGGTDTQYF.

This clone was counted once. The chain is built from TRBV29-1 and TRBJ2-5, with D possibly being TRBD2 (6 bases). Germline values: CDR1 SQVTM, CDR2 ANQGSEA. This CDR3 is built from 12 residues. V was clipped by 4 bases and J by 5 bases, with 11 bases between them. The CDR3 loop reads CSVAAGGETQYF. DNA for the CDR3: TGCAGCGTTGCGGCCGGAGGGGAGACCCAGTACTTC.

The V call is TRBV19, the J call TRBJ2-1, with a weak D call TRBD1 (5 bases). This CDR3 is 14 amino acids long. The V and J ends lost 3 bases and 16 bases respectively, with 22 bases between them. Germline-derived CDR1 and CDR2 are LNHDA and SQIVND (reference sequence). The CDR3 reads CASSIGPAQGLVFF. The CDR3 DNA reads as TGTGCCAGTAGTATCGGACCAGCTCAGGGCCTAGTTTTCTTC.